This T cell receptor (beta chain) comes out of a study of blood T cell repertoires in COVID-19. Looking at the study overall: Both acute and convalescent COVID-19 samples were obtained from the United States, Italy and Spain. In each case, the material was cDNA or gDNA derived from T cells, B-cell-depleted T cells, or PBMCs.

Sequenced by immunoSEQ multiplex PCR; TCRdb stores in-frame clones only, minus some. The data show some 360,000 clones, with about 90% seen just once and just over 1% held by the top ten. In terms of age and location, participants ranged from about 18 to 89 years and lived in approximately 26 US areas. Participants' own reports of clinical history determined their cohort assignment. The sequenced sample was PBMCs or T cells enriched from blood (not recorded which). The origin of this receptor is a woman younger than 45 who had been exposed to COVID-19.

This CDR3 reads CASSPSPGQYLFGNTIYF. The CDR3 DNA reads as TGTGCCAGCAGCCCTAGCCCGGGACAGTACTTGTTCGGAAACACCATATATTTT. This chain uses TRBV11-2 with TRBJ1-3; TRBD1 agrees at 7 bases. The CDR3 spans 18 residues. V trimming: 5 bases; J trimming: 4 bases; junction bases outside the gene matches: 17. Germline V gives CDR1 SGHAT, CDR2 FQNNGV.